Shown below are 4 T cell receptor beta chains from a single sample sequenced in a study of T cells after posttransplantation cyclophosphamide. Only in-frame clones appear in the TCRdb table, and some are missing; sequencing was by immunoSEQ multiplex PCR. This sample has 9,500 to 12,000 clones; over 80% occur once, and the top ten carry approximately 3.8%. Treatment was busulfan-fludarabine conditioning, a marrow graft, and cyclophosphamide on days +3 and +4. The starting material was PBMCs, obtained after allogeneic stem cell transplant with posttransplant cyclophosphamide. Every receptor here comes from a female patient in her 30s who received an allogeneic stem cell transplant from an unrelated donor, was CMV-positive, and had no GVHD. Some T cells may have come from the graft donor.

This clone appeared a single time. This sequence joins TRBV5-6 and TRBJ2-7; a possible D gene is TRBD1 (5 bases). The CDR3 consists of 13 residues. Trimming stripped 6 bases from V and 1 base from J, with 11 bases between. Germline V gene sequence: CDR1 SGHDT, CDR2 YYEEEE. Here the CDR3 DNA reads TGTGCCAGCAAGTGGGGCGCATCCTACGAGCAGTACTTC. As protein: CASKWGASYEQYF. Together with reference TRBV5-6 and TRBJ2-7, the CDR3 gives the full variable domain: DAGVTQSPTHLIKTRGQQVTLRCSPKSGHDTVSWYQQALGQGPQFIFQYYEEEERQRGNFPDRFSGHQFPNYSSELNVNALLLGDSALYLCASKWGASYEQYFGPGTRLTVT.

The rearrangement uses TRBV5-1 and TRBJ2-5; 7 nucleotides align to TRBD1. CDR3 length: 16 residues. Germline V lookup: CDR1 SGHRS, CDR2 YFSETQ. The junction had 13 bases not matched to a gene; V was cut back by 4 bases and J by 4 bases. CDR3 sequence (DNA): TGCGCCAGCAGCCCCCGGGACAGCTCTGGGGGAGAGACCCAGTACTTC. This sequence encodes CASSPRDSSGGETQYF. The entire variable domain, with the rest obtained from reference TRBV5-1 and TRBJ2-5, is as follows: KAGVTQTPRYLIKTRGQQVTLSCSPISGHRSVSWYQQTPGQGLQFLFEYFSETQRNKGNFPGRFSGRQFSNSRSEMNVSTLELGDSALYLCASSPRDSSGGETQYFGPGTRLLVL.

CDR3 loop: CASSRTILYF. CDR3 DNA: TGTGCCAGCAGTAGGACAATTCTGTACTTC. The genes are TRBV28 and TRBJ2-7, with D perhaps matching TRBD1 (5 bases). Germline values: CDR1 MDHEN, CDR2 SYDVKM. The V end lost 5 bases, the J end lost 12 bases, and 11 bases lay between the germline ends. The CDR3 totals 10 residues.

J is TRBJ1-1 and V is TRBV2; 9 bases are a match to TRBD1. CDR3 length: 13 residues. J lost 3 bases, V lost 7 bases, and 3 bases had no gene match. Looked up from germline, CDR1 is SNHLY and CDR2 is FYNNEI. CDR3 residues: CASIRTGDTEAFF. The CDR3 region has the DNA TGTGCCAGCATAAGGACAGGGGACACTGAAGCTTTCTTT.